One and the same sample provided the 7 T cell receptor beta chains below, sequenced in a study of cytomegalovirus exposure and HLA in healthy donors. 13 Jbeta primers and 60 Vbeta primers were used for the PCR. Produced via immunoSEQ multiplex PCR; TCRdb's table is partial and in-frame only. The sample contains about 180,000 clones, roughly 80% of which appear only once. The sequenced sample was PBMCs. The receptors come from a female donor in good health and CMV-seronegative.

The J gene is TRBJ2-7, the V gene TRBV7-3, with 7 bases aligning to TRBD1. Germline V gene sequence: CDR1 SGHTA, CDR2 FQGTGA. V dropped 0 bases and J dropped 6; count of bases not matched to a gene: 8. The CDR3 has 15 residues. Here the CDR3 DNA reads TGTGCCAGCAGCTTAACGTCCGGGACAGATAGCGAGCAGTACTTC. It translates to CASSLTSGTDSEQYF.

This sequence joins TRBV7-8 and TRBJ1-1; no reliable D call. V was cut by 0 bases and J by 1 base, with 9 bases left in between. Per the germline V gene, CDR1 is SGHVS and CDR2 is FQNEAQ. CDR3 size: 15 residues. Here the CDR3 DNA reads TGTGCCAGCAGCTTAGCGGAGAGTTGGAACACTGAAGCTTTCTTT. Encoded protein: CASSLAESWNTEAFF.

The chain recombines TRBV6-5 with TRBJ2-7; TRBD2 aligns across 7 bases. V lost 6 bases and J lost 4; bases outside the gene matches: 9. Germline values: CDR1 MNHEY, CDR2 SVGAGI. This CDR3 spans 14 amino acids. The DNA of the CDR3 is TGTGCCAGCAGCCCCCGGGGGGTTGGATACGAGCAGTACTTC. Amino acids: CASSPRGVGYEQYF.

The chain recombines TRBV27 with TRBJ1-2; a weak D match, TRBD1 (6 bases). Germline V CDR1 and CDR2: MNHEY, SMNVEV (reference sequence). Trimming removed 6 bases at V and 5 bases at J, with 13 bases between. The CDR3 is made up of 13 amino acids. The CDR3 DNA reads TGTGCCAGCAGGGGGGCCTCCGAATATGGCTACACCTTC. It is translated as CASRGASEYGYTF.

The chain links TRBV28 to TRBJ2-7; possible D gene TRBD2, 5 bases. CDR1 and CDR2 (germline): MDHEN, SYDVKM. V was clipped by 2 bases and J by 6 bases, with 14 bases between them. This CDR3 is 14 amino acids long. CDR3 sequence (DNA): TGTGCCAGCAGTTTAACGGACTCCAGATCCGAGCAGTACTTC. Its protein is CASSLTDSRSEQYF. Together with reference TRBV28 and TRBJ2-7, the CDR3 gives the full variable domain: DVKVTQSSRYLVKRTGEKVFLECVQDMDHENMFWYRQDPGLGLRLIYFSYDVKMKEKGDIPEGYSVSREKKERFSLILESASTNQTSMYLCASSLTDSRSEQYFGPGTRLTVT.

The CDR3 DNA follows: TGTGCCAGCAGCCCGTCCGGGACTAGCGCTTACTACAATGAGCAGTTCTTC. It is translated as CASSPSGTSAYYNEQFF. This chain joins TRBV28 and TRBJ2-1; 10 bases fit TRBD2. CDR3 length: 17 residues. V lost 6 bases to trimming and J lost 3 bases; unmatched junction nucleotides: 11. Germline V gives CDR1 MDHEN, CDR2 SYDVKM.

The genes are TRBV18 and TRBJ2-7; 7 bases align to TRBD1. CDR3 size: 14 residues. V lost 6 bases and J lost 2; bases outside the gene matches: 7. Germline CDR1 and CDR2: KGHSH and LQKENI. The CDR3 region is CASSPPGQTYEQYF. CDR3 nucleotide sequence: TGTGCCAGCTCCCCCCCGGGACAGACCTACGAGCAGTACTTC.